The 20 T cell receptor beta chains presented below share a single source sample, sequenced in a study of tumor-infiltrating lymphocytes in primary liver carcinoma. Co-extraction yielded RNA and DNA from around 18-30 mg of unsorted bulk tissue. Priming with a constant-region primer yielded TCR beta cDNA from roughly 500 ng total RNA. It was through three nested multiplex PCR rounds of slightly modified ARM-PCR that TCR beta libraries arose. The first two PCR rounds used TRBV1-TRBV30 forward primers with a C-beta reverse primer, about 10 cycles each. TCRdb reprocessed the multiplex PCR reads with MiXCR, giving one entry per CDR3 protein. The data contain around 29,000 distinct CDR3 sequences, over 65% of them singletons. Sequencing was performed on liver tumor tissue from sampling region 5. The sample's subset: tumor region T5, tumor centre. All receptors derive from a man aged 40-50 years with primary liver carcinoma and hepatitis B virus infection.

This chain links TRBV28 with TRBJ2-7; D unclear. Germline CDR1 MDHEN, CDR2 SYDVKM. Trimming pared 9 bases from V and 2 bases from J, leaving 11 bases between. The length of the CDR3 is 12 residues. The CDR3 DNA reads TGTGCCAGTAAGGACCCAGCCTACGAGCAGTACTTC. It yields the protein CASKDPAYEQYF.

With regard to this clonotype: The junction and the germline gene differ at one end; a read error may be behind it. The gene calls are TRBV12-3 or TRBV12-4 and TRBJ2-7; D might be TRBD2 (6 bases). CDR3 size: 12 residues. The CDR3 spells CPSTVGGSVQYF. Written as DNA, the CDR3 is TGTCCCAGCACAGTGGGAGGCAGTGTGCAGTACTTC.

The rearrangement links TRBV12-3 or TRBV12-4 to TRBJ2-7; 9 bases line up with TRBD1. The CDR3 contains 15 residues. The CDR3 sequence is CVNSFPGQGRFEQYF. The CDR3 DNA follows: TGTGTCAACAGTTTTCCGGGACAGGGACGTTTCGAGCAGTACTTC.

About this clonotype: Compared with germline, one end of the junction differs, possibly owing to a read error. The CDR3 region has the DNA TGTGCCAGCAGCGTAACAATAGCGGGAGGTACCGGGGAGCTGTCTTTC. Translated, it gives CASSVTIAGGTGELSF. V and J are TRBV9 and TRBJ2-2, with 10 positions matching TRBD2. CDR1 SGDLS and CDR2 YYNGEE come from the germline V gene. The CDR3 runs to 16 residues.

The chain has TRBV11-2 and TRBJ2-1; D remains ambiguous. V dropped 0 bases and J dropped 4 bases, with 22 bases sitting between them. This CDR3 has 19 residues. CDR1 is SGHAT and CDR2 is FQNNGV in the germline V gene. Here the CDR3 reads CASSLDGPFTGSLYNEQFF. In DNA, the CDR3 is TGTGCCAGCAGCTTAGATGGGCCATTCACCGGGTCCCTTTACAATGAGCAGTTCTTC.

The chain recombines TRBV28 with TRBJ2-7; 10 bases align to TRBD2. V lost 10 bases to trimming and J lost 3 bases; unmatched junction nucleotides: 9. Germline CDR1 reads MDHEN; CDR2 reads SYDVKM. The CDR3 extends over 14 amino acids. The CDR3 region is CANSYLAGDYEQYF. DNA of the CDR3: TGTGCCAATAGTTACCTAGCGGGAGACTACGAGCAGTACTTC.

As for this clonotype: A read error may account for a junction end that differs from germline. The rearrangement links TRBV14 to TRBJ2-1; tentatively, D is TRBD1 or TRBD2 (5 bases each). The CDR3 totals 14 residues. Germline CDR1 reads SGHDN; CDR2 reads FVKESK. The CDR3 here is CASSQGVVGNEQSF. CDR3 in DNA: TGTGCCAGCAGCCAGGGGGTTGTGGGCAATGAGCAGTCCTTC.

The rearrangement joins TRBV6-6 to TRBJ1-1; D is possibly TRBD1 (6 bases). V was cut by 6 bases and J by 3 bases, with 17 bases left in between. The CDR3 runs 15 residues. The V gene's germline CDR1 is MNHNY and CDR2 SVGAGI (reference sequence). CDR3 in DNA: TGTGCCAGCAGAACTGGGACATACAGGTACACTGAAGCTTTCTTT. Translation: CASRTGTYRYTEAFF.

On this clonotype itself: At one end the junction does not follow the germline gene, possibly because of a read error. This chain uses TRBV7-9 with TRBJ2-1; D is perhaps TRBD1 (6 bases). The CDR3 loop spans 17 amino acids. Germline-derived CDR1 and CDR2 are SEHNR and FQNEAQ (reference sequence). The CDR3 nucleotides are TGTACCAGCAGCTTAGACAGGACCAGCGCAGGTCACAATGAGCACTTCTTC. It codes for CTSSLDRTSAGHNEHFF.

With respect to this clonotype: The germline gene is not matched at one end of the junction; a read error may be the cause. The genes are TRBV4-2 and TRBJ2-4, with 8 bases lining up with TRBD1. This CDR3 has 16 amino acids. Germline loops: CDR1 LGHNA, CDR2 YNFKEQ. The DNA of the CDR3 is TGTGCCAGCATCCAAGAACTAACAGGGGGAAAGGCCATTCAGTACTTC. Protein product: CASIQELTGGKAIQYF.

This rearrangement joins TRBV7-9 to TRBJ1-2; no definite D call. The CDR3 is made up of 16 amino acids. CDR1 and CDR2 from the germline V gene are SEHNR and FQNEAQ (reference sequence). The CDR3 spells CVNSPESRLSQYGYTF. CDR3 bases: TGTGTCAACAGCCCCGAGAGCAGGCTGTCCCAGTATGGCTACACCTTC.

This clonotype has only one observation. J is TRBJ2-7 and V is TRBV29-1; tentatively, D is TRBD1 (5 bases). V was shortened by 7 bases and J by 2 bases, with 15 bases between the two germline ends. Germline V gives CDR1 SQVTM, CDR2 ANQGSEA. This CDR3 has 13 residues. This CDR3 reads CSARAGQAYEQYF. CDR3 sequence (DNA): TGCAGCGCCCGCGCAGGGCAAGCCTACGAGCAGTACTTC.

This clonotype was detected only a few times. This is likely a read error, given that the CDR3 carries no conserved phenylalanine or tryptophan at its end. This sequence joins TRBV6-1 and TRBJ2-5; D may correspond to TRBD1 or TRBD2 (6 bases each). Germline CDR1 reads MNHNS; CDR2 reads SASEGT. The CDR3 loop spans 15 amino acids. The CDR3 DNA reads TGTGCCAGTAGTGCACCGACAGGAGGGGGAGAGACCCAGTACTCC. Its protein product is CASSAPTGGGETQYS.

V gene TRBV6-5 combines with J gene TRBJ2-2, with 8 bases matching TRBD1. The V gene's germline CDR1 is MNHEY and CDR2 SVGAGI. V lost 1 base, J lost 6 bases, and 13 bases stayed unmatched. This CDR3 region has 18 residues. CDR3 residues: CASSYLGVRQGFSGELFF. The CDR3 coding sequence is TGTGCCAGCAGTTACTTGGGGGTCAGACAGGGGTTTTCCGGGGAGCTGTTTTTT.

Turning to this clonotype: The CDR3 carries no conserved terminal phenylalanine or tryptophan, so it likely arises from a read error. The chain recombines TRBV11-2 with TRBJ2-1, with D uncertain. Trimming took 4 bases from V and 4 from J, leaving 14 bases between them. This CDR3 comprises 15 residues. Germline V gives CDR1 SGHAT, CDR2 FQNNGV. The CDR3 spells CASSSGKAVYNEQFL. CDR3 sequence (DNA): TGTGCCAGCAGCTCGGGCAAAGCTGTGTACAATGAGCAGTTCCTC.

This chain links TRBV29-1 with TRBJ2-7; TRBD2 is a possible D gene (5 bases). This CDR3 has 15 amino acids. The germline CDR1 and CDR2 sequences are SQVTM and ANQGSEA. The V end lost 6 bases, the J end lost 3 bases, and 21 bases lay between the germline ends. CDR3 protein: CSVEGPGIRGYEQYF. The CDR3 nucleotides read TGCAGCGTCGAGGGCCCCGGGATCAGAGGCTACGAGCAGTACTTC.

V gene TRBV29-1 combines with J gene TRBJ2-1; possibly TRBD1 for D (7 bases). CDR3 length: 12 amino acids. Per the germline V gene, CDR1 is SQVTM and CDR2 is ANQGSEA. Here the CDR3 DNA reads TGCAGTGCCCGCCCAGGGGGGAATGGGCAATTCTTC. Translation: CSARPGGNGQFF.

Note on this clonotype: The junction departs from the called germline gene at one end, perhaps through a read error. The chain combines TRBV4-3 with TRBJ1-6, with D perhaps TRBD1 (6 bases). CDR1 and CDR2 (germline): LGHNA, YSLEER. CDR3 length: 14 amino acids. The CDR3 region has the DNA TGCGCCAGCAGCCTGGATAGGGGGGATTCATCCCTCCACTTT. Amino acids: CASSLDRGDSSLHF.

This clonotype was counted ten times or more. Its ends do not fully match the called genes, so a read error is possible. The J gene is TRBJ1-1, the V gene TRBV11-2, with D possibly matching TRBD1 (5 bases). From germline, CDR1 is SGHAT and CDR2 FQNNGV. The CDR3 has 13 amino acids. The CDR3 bases are TGTGCCAGCACCCTGACAGCGAGCACTGAGGCTTTCTTT. The encoded protein is CASTLTASTEAFF.

In regard to this clonotype: Its ends do not fully match the called genes, so a read error is possible. V usage is TRBV10-3 and J usage is TRBJ2-7; D gene ambiguous. This CDR3 contains 15 residues. Per germline, CDR1 ENHRY and CDR2 SYGVKD. The CDR3: CTISKDGSFSYVQYF. The CDR3 DNA reads as TGTACCATCAGTAAGGATGGAAGCTTCTCCTACGTGCAGTACTTC.